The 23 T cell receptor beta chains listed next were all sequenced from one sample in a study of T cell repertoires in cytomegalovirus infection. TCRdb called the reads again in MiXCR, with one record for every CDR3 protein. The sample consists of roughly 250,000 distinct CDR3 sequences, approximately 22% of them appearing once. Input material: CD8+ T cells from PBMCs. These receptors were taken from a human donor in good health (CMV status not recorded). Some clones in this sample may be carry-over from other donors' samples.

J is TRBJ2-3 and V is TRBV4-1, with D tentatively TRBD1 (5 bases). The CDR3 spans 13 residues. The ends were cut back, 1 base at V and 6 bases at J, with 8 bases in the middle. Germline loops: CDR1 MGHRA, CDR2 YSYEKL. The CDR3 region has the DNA TGCGCCAGCAGCCAAGTCCCAGGGGATACGCAGTATTTT. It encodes CASSQVPGDTQYF.

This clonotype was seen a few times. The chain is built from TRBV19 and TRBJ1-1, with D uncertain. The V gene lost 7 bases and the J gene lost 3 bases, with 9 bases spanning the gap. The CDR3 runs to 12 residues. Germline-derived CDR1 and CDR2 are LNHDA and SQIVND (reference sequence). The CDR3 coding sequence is TGTGCCAGTACCATCGGGGACACTGAAGCTTTCTTT. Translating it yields CASTIGDTEAFF.

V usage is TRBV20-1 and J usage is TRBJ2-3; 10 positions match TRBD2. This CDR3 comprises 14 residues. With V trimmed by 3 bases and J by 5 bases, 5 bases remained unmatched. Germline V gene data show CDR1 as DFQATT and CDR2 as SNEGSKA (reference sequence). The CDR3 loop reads CSARGLANLDTQYF. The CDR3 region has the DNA TGCAGTGCTAGGGGACTAGCGAATTTAGATACGCAGTATTTT.

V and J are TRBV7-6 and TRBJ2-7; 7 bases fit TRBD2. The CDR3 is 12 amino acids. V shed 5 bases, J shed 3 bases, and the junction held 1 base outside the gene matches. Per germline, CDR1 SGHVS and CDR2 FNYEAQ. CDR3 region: CASSGGGYEQYF. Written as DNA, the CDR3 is TGTGCCAGCAGCGGCGGGGGCTACGAGCAGTACTTC.

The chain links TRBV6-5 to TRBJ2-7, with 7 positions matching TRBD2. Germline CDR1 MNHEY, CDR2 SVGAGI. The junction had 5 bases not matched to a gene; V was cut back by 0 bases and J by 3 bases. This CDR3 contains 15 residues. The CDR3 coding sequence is TGTGCCAGCAGTTACTCGTCTAGCGGCAACTACGAGCAGTACTTC. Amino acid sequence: CASSYSSSGNYEQYF.

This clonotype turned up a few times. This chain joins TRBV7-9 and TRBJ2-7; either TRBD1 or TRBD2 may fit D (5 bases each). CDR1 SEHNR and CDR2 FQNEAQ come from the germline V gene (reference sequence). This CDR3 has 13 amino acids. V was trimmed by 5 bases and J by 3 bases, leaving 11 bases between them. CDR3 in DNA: TGTGCCAGCAGCAGCGGACACCTCTACGAGCAGTACTTC. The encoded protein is CASSSGHLYEQYF.

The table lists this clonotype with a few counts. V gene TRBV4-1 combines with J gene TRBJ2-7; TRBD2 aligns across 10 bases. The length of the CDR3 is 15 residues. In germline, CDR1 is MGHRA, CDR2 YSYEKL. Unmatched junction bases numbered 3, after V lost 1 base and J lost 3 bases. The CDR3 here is CASSQALAGDYEQYF. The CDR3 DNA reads TGCGCCAGCAGCCAAGCCCTAGCGGGAGACTACGAGCAGTACTTC.

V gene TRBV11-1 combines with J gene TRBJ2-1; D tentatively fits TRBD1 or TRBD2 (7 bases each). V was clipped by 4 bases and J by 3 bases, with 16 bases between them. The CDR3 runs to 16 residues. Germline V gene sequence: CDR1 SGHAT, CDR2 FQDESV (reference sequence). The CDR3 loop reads CASSSVGGDSYNEQFF. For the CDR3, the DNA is TGTGCCAGCAGCTCGGTTGGGGGGGACAGCTACAATGAGCAGTTCTTC.

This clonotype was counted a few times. The CDR3: CASSRTGKGVSELFF. The CDR3 DNA sequence: TGCGCCAGCAGTCGGACAGGGAAAGGGGTCTCTGAGCTGTTTTTT. V is TRBV23-1 and J is TRBJ2-2; the match to TRBD1 covers 8 bases. TRBV23-1 is assigned to the ORF class and has an uncertain function. V was pared by 4 bases and J by 11 bases, with 12 bases of the junction left unmatched. This CDR3 region has 15 residues.

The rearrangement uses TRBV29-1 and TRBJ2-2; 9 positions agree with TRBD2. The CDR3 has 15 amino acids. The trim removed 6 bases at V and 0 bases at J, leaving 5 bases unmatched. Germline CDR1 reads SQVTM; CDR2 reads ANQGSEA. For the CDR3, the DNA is TGCAGCGTGGCCGGGACTAGCACGAACACCGGGGAGCTGTTTTTT. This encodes CSVAGTSTNTGELFF.

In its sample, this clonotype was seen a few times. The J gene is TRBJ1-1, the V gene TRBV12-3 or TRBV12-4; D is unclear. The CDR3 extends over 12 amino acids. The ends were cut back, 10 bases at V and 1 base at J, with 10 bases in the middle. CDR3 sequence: CATDSGNTEAFF. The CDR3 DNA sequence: TGTGCCACCGATTCAGGGAACACTGAAGCTTTCTTT.

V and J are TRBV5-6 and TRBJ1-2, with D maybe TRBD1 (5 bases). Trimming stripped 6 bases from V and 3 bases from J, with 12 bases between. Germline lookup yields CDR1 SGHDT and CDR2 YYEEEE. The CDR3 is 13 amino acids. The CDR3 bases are TGTGCCAGCATCTCGACAGACTACTATGGCTACACCTTC. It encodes CASISTDYYGYTF. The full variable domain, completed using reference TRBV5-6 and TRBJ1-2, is DAGVTQSPTHLIKTRGQQVTLRCSPKSGHDTVSWYQQALGQGPQFIFQYYEEEERQRGNFPDRFSGHQFPNYSSELNVNALLLGDSALYLCASISTDYYGYTFGSGTRLTVV.

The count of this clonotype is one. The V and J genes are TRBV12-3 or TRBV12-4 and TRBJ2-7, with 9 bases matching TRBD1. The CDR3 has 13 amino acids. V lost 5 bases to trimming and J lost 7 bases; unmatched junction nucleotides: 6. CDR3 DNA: TGTGCCAGCAGTCCTACAGGGGGCGAAGAGCAGTACTTC. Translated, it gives CASSPTGGEEQYF.

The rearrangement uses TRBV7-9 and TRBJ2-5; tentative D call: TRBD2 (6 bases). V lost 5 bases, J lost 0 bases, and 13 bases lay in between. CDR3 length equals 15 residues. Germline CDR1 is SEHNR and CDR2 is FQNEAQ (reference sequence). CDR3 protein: CASSPTGVYQETQYF. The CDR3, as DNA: TGTGCCAGCAGCCCAACGGGGGTCTACCAAGAGACCCAGTACTTC.

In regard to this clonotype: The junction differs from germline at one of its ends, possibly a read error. Written as DNA, the CDR3 is TGTGCCAGCAGCCCCTATGTAGGGTCGAATGAGCGGTTCTTC. It is translated as CASSPYVGSNERFF. The chain joins TRBV3-1 to TRBJ2-1; D gene ambiguous. The germline V gene encodes CDR1 LGHDT and CDR2 YNNKEL (reference sequence). This CDR3 spans 14 amino acids.

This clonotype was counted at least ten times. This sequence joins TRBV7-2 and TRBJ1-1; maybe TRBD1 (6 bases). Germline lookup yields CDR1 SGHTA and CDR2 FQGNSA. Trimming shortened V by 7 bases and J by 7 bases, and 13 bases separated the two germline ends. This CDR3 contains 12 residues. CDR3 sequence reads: CASTVGGLEAFF. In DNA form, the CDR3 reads TGTGCCAGCACCGTCGGGGGGCTTGAAGCTTTCTTT.

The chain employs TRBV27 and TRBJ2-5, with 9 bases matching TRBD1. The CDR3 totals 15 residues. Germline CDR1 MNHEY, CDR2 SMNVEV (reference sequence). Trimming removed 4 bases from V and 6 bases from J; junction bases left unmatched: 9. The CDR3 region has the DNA TGTGCCAGCAGTTCTCAGACAGGGGGATTGAAGACCCAGTACTTC. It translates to CASSSQTGGLKTQYF.

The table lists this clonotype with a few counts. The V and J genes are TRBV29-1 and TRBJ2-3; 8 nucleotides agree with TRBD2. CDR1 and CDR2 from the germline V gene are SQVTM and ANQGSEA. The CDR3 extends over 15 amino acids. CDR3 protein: CGGGGGSGGTDTQYF. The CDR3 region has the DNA TGCGGAGGAGGGGGTGGGAGCGGGGGAACAGATACGCAGTATTTT.

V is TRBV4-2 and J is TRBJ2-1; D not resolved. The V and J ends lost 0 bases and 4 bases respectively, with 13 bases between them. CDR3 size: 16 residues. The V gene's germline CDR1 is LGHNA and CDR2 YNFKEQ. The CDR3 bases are TGTGCCAGCAGCCAAGAAACCCTGGGCATTTACAATGAGCAGTTCTTC. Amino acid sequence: CASSQETLGIYNEQFF.

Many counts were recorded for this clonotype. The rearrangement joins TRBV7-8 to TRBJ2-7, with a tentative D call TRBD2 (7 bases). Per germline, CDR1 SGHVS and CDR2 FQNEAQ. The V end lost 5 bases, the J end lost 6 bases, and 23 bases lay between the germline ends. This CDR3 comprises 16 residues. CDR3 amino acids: CASSLLGGGSSGEQYF. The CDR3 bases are TGTGCCAGCAGCCTCCTAGGGGGAGGGAGCTCAGGCGAGCAGTACTTC.

The CDR3 DNA sequence: TGCGCCAGCAGCCAAGGGGTTGGACAGGGGCAAAACATTCAGTACTTC. Residues: CASSQGVGQGQNIQYF. The chain combines TRBV4-1 with TRBJ2-4, with TRBD1 matching over 9 bases. CDR1 is MGHRA and CDR2 is YSYEKL in the germline V gene. CDR3 length: 16 residues. After removal of 1 base from V and 5 bases from J, the junction contained 6 bases not matched to a gene.

The CDR3 spells CASSQVPGDSGELFF. The CDR3 DNA sequence: TGCGCCAGCAGCCAAGTCCCGGGGGACAGCGGGGAGCTGTTTTTT. The chain combines TRBV4-1 with TRBJ2-2, with D perhaps TRBD1 (7 bases). From germline, CDR1 is MGHRA and CDR2 YSYEKL. V lost 1 base and J lost 7, with 13 bases in between. The CDR3 contains 15 residues.

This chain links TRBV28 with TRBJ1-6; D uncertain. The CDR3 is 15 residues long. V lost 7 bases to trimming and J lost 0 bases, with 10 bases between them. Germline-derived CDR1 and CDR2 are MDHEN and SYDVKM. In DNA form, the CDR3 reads TGTGCCAGCAACACGGGGATCTCCTATAATTCACCCCTCCACTTT. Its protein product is CASNTGISYNSPLHF.